This T cell receptor beta chain was obtained from a study of shared clonotypes between healthy human individuals. The table came from immunoSEQ multiplex PCR; TCRdb's copy has only in-frame clones and leaves some out. The profile shows a few million clones, roughly 92% of them singletons. Study donors comprised healthy, HIV-negative adults devoid of recent acute infection or vaccination. Germline values: CDR1 MDHEN, CDR2 SYDVKM. Losses at the gene ends were 1 base for V and 7 bases for J; bases not matched to a gene: 4. CDR3 length: 13 amino acids. The origin of this receptor is a young man in good health. V usage is TRBV28 and J usage is TRBJ2-7; the match to TRBD1 covers 7 bases. Material: naive CD4+ T cells sorted from blood. Stated subset: CD45RA+ positively selected. The CDR3 reads CASSLLQGFEQYF. As DNA, the CDR3 is TGTGCCAGCAGTTTATTACAGGGGTTTGAGCAGTACTTC.